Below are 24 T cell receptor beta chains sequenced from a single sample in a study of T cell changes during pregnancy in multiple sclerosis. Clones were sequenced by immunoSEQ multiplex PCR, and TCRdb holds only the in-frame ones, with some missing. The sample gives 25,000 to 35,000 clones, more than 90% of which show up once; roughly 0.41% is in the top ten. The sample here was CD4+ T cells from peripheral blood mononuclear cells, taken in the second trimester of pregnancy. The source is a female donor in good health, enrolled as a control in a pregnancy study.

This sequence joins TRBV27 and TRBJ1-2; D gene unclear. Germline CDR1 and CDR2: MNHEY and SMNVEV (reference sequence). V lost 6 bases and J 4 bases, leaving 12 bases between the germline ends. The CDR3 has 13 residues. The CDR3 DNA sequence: TGTGCCAGCAGCCTAAGTGCTAGCTATGGCTACACCTTC. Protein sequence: CASSLSASYGYTF.

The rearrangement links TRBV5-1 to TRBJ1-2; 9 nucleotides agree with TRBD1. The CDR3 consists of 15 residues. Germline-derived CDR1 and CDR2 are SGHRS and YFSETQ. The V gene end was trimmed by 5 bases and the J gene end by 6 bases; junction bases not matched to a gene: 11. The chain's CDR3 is CASSLPITGGDGYTF. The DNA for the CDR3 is TGCGCCAGCAGTTTACCCATTACAGGGGGCGATGGCTACACCTTC.

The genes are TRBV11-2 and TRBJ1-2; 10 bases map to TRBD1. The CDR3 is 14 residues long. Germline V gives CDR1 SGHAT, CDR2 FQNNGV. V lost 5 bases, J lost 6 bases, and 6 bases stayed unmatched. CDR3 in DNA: TGTGCCAGCAGCGCCCGACAGGGGGCCGATGGCTACACCTTC. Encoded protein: CASSARQGADGYTF.

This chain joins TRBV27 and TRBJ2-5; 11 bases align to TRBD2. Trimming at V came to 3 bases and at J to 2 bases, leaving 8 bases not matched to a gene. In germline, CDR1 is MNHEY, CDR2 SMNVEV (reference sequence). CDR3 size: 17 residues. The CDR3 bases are TGTGCCAGCAGTTTGATATCGGGACTAGCGGCACAAGAGACCCAGTACTTC. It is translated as CASSLISGLAAQETQYF.

This chain's CDR3 is CASSPDRVSTDTQYF. In nucleotides, the CDR3 is TGTGCCAGCAGCCCAGACAGGGTTAGCACAGATACGCAGTATTTT. This chain uses TRBV5-4 with TRBJ2-3; 7 bases line up with TRBD1. Unmatched junction bases numbered 5, after V lost 4 bases and J lost 0 bases. CDR1 is SGHNT and CDR2 is YYREEE in the germline V gene (reference sequence). The CDR3 has 15 residues.

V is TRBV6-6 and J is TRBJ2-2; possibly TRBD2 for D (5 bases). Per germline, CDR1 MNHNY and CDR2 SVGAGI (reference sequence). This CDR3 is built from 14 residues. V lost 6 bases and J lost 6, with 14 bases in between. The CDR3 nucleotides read TGTGCCAGCAGCTCCCCTGGACTGTCCGGGGAGCTGTTTTTT. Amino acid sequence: CASSSPGLSGELFF.

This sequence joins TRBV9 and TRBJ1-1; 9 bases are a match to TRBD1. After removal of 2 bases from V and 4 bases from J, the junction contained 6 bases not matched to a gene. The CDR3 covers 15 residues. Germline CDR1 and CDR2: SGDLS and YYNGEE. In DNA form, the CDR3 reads TGTGCCAGCAGCGTTACAGGGGGCGAGGGCACTGAAGCTTTCTTT. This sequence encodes CASSVTGGEGTEAFF.

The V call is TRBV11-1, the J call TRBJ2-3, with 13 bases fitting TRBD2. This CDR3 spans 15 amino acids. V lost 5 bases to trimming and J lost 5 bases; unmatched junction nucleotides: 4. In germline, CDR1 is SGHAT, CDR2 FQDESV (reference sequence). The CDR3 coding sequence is TGTGCCAGCAGCGTACGACTAGCGGGAGGAGATACGCAGTATTTT. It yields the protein CASSVRLAGGDTQYF.

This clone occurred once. CDR3 loop: CASSYWLAGGTDTQYF. The DNA for the CDR3 is TGTGCCAGCAGTTACTGGCTAGCGGGGGGGACAGATACGCAGTATTTT. The J gene is TRBJ2-3, the V gene TRBV6-5; 12 nucleotides agree with TRBD2. This CDR3 spans 16 amino acids. Germline V gene lookup returns CDR1 MNHEY and CDR2 SVGAGI. V was clipped by 1 base and J by 3 bases; unmatched bases: 2.

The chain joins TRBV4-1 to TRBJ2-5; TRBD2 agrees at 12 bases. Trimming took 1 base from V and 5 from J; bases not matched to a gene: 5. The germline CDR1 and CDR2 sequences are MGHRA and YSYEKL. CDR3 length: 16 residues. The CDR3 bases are TGCGCCAGCAGCCAAGGACTAGCGGGGGTACTGGAGACCCAGTACTTC. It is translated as CASSQGLAGVLETQYF.

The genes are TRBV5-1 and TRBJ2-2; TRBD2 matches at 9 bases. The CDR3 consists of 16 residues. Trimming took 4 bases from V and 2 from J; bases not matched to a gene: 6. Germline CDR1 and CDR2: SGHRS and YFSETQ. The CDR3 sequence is CASSPRRGGNTGELFF. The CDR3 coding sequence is TGCGCCAGCAGCCCGCGGCGGGGGGGAAACACCGGGGAGCTGTTTTTT.

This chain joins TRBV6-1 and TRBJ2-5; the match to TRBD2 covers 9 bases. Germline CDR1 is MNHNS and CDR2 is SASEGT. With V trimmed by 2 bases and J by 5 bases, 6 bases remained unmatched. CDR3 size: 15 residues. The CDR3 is CASSELAGKSETQYF. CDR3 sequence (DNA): TGTGCCAGCAGTGAACTAGCGGGGAAGAGTGAGACCCAGTACTTC.

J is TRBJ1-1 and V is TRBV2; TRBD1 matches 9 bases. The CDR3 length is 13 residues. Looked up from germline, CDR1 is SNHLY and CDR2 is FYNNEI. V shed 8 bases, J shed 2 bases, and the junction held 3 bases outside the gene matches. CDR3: CASRDRVNTEAFF. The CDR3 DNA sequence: TGTGCCAGCCGGGACAGGGTTAACACTGAAGCTTTCTTT.

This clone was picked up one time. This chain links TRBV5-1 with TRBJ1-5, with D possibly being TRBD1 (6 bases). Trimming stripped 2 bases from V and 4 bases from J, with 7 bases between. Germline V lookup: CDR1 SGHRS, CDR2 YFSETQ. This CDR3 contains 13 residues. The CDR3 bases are TGCGCCAGCAGCTTAAGGGGGAATCAGCCCCAGCATTTT. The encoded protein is CASSLRGNQPQHF.

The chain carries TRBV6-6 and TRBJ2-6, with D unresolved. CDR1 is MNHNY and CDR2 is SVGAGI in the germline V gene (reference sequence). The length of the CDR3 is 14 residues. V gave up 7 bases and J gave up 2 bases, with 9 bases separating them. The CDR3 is CASKREAGANVLTF. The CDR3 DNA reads TGTGCCAGCAAAAGAGAGGCTGGGGCCAACGTCCTGACTTTC.

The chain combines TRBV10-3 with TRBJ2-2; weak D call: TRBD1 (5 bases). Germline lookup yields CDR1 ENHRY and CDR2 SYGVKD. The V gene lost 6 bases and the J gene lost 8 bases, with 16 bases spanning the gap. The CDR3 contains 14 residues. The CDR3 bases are TGTGCCATCAGAGGCAGGGCCGGCTGGGGGGAGCTGTTTTTT. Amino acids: CAIRGRAGWGELFF.

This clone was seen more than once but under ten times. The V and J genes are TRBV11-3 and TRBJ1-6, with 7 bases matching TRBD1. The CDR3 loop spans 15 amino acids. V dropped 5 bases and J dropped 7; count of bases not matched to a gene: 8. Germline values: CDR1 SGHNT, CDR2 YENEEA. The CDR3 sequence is CASSKAGTANSPLHF. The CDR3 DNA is TGTGCCAGCAGCAAAGCCGGGACAGCGAATTCACCCCTCCACTTT.

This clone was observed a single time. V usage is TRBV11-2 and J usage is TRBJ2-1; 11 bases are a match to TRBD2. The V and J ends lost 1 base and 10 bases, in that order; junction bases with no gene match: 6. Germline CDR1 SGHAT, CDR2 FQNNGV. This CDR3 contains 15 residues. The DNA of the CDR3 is TGTGCCAGCAGCTTAGTACTAGCGGGGGCTCGGGAGCAGTTCTTC. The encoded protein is CASSLVLAGAREQFF.

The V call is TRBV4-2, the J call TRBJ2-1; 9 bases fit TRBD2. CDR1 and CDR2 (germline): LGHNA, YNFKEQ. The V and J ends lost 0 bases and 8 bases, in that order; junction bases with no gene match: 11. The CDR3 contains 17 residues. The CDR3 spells CASSQDRAGGSQDEQFF. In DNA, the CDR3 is TGTGCCAGCAGCCAAGATCGAGCGGGAGGAAGTCAGGATGAGCAGTTCTTC.

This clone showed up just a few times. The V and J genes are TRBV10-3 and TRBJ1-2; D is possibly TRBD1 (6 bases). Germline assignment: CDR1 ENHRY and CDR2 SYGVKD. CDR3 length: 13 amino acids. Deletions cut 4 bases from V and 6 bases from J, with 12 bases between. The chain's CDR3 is CAISADQGNGYTF. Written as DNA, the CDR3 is TGTGCCATCAGTGCTGACCAGGGGAATGGCTACACCTTC.

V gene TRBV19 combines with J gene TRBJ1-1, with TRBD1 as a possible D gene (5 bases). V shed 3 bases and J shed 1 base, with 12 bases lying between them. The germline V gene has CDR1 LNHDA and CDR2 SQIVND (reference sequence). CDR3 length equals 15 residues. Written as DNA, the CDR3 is TGTGCCAGTAGTATTGGGGCTATTTCGAACACTGAAGCTTTCTTT. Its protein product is CASSIGAISNTEAFF. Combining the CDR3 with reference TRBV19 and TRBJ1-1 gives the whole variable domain DGGITQSPKYLFRKEGQNVTLSCEQNLNHDAMYWYRQDPGQGLRLIYYSQIVNDFQKGDIAEGYSVSREKKESFPLTVTSAQKNPTAFYLCASSIGAISNTEAFFGQGTRLTVV.

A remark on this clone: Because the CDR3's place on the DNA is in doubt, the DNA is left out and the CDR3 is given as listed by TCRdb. The CDR3 loop is CASSYLTFGVANQQFF. The chain employs TRBV27 and TRBJ2-1; TRBD2, the table's D call, lacks a check against the DNA. The CDR3 region is 16 residues in length, termini included. The germline V gene has CDR1 MNHEY and CDR2 SMNVEV (reference sequence).

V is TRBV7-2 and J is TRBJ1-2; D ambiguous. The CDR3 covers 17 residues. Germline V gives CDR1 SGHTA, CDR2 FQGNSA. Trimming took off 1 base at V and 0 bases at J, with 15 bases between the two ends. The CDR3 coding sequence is TGTGCCAGCAGCTTAGACTCCGGGTTCTCGGCTAACTATGGCTACACCTTC. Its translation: CASSLDSGFSANYGYTF.

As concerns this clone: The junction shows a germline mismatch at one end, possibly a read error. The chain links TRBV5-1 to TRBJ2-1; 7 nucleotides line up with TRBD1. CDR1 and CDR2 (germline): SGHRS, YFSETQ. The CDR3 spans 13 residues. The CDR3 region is CASSSTGDNEQFF. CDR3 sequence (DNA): TGCGCCAGCAGCTCTACAGGGGATAATGAACAGTTCTTC.